This T cell receptor (beta chain) appears in the sequencing data of a study of blood T cell repertoires in COVID-19. This clone was found once. Authors' methods: Amplified reference gene primers provided the basis for estimating nucleated cell counts. Some clones are missing from TCRdb's copy, which holds only in-frame ones; the method was immunoSEQ multiplex PCR. The V and J calls and clone size are taken from that table; D and trimming were inferred from the DNA. The table records about 300,000 clones, about nine tenths of them present only once. Germline V lookup: CDR1 SGHVS, CDR2 FNYEAQ. There are 15 residues in the CDR3. The germline V and J ends were trimmed by 2 bases and 4 bases, with 14 bases remaining between them.

The chain combines TRBV7-6 with TRBJ1-2, with D uncertain. The sequenced material came from peripheral blood. The receptor was derived from a woman between 50 and 59 years old with COVID-19, enrolled during active disease. CDR3 coding DNA: TGTGCCAGCAGCTTAAGTCCAGAATCATTCTATGGCTACACCTTC. Translation: CASSLSPESFYGYTF.